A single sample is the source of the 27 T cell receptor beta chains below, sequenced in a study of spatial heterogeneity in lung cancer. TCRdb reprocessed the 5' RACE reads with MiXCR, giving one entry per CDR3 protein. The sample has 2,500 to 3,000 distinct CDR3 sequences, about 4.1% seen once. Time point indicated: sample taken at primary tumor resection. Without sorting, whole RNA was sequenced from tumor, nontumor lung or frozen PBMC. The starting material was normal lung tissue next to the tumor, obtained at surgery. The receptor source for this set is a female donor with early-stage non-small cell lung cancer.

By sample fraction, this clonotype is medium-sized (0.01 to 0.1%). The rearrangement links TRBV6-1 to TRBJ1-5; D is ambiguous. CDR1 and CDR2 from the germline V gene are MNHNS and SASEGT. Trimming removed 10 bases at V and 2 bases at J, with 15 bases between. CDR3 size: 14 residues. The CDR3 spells CATAEGSGNQPQHF. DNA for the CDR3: TGTGCCACCGCGGAGGGATCCGGCAATCAGCCCCAGCATTTT.

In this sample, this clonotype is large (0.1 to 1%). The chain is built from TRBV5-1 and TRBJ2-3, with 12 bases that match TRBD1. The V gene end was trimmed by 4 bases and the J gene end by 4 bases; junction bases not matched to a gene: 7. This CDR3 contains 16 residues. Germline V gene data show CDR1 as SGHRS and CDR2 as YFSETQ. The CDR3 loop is CASSPSGTGGSDTQYF. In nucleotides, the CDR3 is TGCGCCAGCAGCCCCTCCGGGACAGGGGGCTCAGATACGCAGTATTTT.

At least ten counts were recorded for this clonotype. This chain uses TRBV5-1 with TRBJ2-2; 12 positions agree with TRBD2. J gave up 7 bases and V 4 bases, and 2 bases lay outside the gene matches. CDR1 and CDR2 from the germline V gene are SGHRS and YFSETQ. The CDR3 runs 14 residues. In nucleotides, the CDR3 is TGCGCCAGCAGCCGGACTAGCGGGGACGGGGAGCTGTTTTTT. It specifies CASSRTSGDGELFF.

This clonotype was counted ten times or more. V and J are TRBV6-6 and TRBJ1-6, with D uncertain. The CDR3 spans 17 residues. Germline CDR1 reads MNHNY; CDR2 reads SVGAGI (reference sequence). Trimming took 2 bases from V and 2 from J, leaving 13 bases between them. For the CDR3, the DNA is TGTGCCAGCAGTTACAACGCGGACTACCCCTATAATTCACCCCTCCACTTT. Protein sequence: CASSYNADYPYNSPLHF.

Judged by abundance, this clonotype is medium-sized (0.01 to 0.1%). The CDR3 here is CATNDGYNEKLFF. The CDR3 DNA reads as TGTGCCACCAACGACGGCTATAATGAAAAACTGTTTTTT. The chain recombines TRBV24-1 with TRBJ1-4; D is uncertain. V gave up 8 bases and J gave up 4 bases, with 10 bases separating them. The germline CDR1 and CDR2 sequences are KGHDR and SFDVKD. The CDR3 runs 13 residues.

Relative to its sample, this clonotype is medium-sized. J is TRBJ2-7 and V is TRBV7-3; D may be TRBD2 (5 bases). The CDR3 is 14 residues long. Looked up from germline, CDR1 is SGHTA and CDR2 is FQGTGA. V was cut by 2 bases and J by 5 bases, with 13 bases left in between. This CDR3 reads CASSLPPSSDEQYV. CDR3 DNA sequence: TGTGCCAGCAGCTTACCTCCTAGCAGCGACGAGCAGTACGTC.

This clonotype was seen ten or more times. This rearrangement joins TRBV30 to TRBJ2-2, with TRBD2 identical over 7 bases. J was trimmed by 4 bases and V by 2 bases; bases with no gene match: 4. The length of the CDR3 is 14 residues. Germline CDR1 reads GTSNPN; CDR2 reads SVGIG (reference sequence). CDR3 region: CAWSRLAVTGELFF. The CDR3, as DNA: TGTGCCTGGAGTCGGCTAGCGGTCACCGGGGAGCTGTTTTTT.

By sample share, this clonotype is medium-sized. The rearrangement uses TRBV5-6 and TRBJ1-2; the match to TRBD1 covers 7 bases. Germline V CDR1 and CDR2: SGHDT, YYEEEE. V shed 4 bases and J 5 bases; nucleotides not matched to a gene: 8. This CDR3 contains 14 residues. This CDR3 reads CASSLQTGTYGYTF. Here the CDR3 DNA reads TGTGCCAGCAGCCTCCAGACAGGGACGTATGGCTACACCTTC.

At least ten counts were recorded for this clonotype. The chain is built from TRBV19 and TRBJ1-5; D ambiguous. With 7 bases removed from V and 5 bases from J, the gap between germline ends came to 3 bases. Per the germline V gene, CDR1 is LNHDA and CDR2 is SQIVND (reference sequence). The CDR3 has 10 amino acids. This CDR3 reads CASNDQPQHF. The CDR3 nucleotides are TGTGCCAGTAACGATCAGCCCCAGCATTTT.

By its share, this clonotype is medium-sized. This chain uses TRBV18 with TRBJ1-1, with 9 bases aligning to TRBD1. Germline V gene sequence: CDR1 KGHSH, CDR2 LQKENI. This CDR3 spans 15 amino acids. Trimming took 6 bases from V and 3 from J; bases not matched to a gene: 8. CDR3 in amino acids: CASSPDRDRDTEAFF. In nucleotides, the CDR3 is TGTGCCAGCTCCCCAGACCGGGACAGGGACACTGAAGCTTTCTTT.

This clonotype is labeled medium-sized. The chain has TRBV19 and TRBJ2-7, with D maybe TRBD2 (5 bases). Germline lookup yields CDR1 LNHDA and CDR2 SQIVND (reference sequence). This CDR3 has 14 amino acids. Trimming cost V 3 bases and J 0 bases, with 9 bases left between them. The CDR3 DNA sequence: TGTGCCAGTAGTATGGTCGGACTCTCCTACGAGCAGTACTTC. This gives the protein CASSMVGLSYEQYF.

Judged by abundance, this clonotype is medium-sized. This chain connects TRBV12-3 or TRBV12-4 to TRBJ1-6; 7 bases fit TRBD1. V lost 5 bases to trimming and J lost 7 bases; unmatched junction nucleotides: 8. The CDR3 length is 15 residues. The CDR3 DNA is TGTGCCAGCAGTCCACAGGGGAGTGGGAATTCACCCCTCCACTTT. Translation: CASSPQGSGNSPLHF.

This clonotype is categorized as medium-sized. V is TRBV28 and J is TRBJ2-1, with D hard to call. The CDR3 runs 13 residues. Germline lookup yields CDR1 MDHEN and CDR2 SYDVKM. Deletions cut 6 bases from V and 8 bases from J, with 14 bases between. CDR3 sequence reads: CASSPKPGDEQFF. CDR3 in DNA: TGTGCCAGCAGCCCTAAGCCCGGAGATGAGCAGTTCTTC.

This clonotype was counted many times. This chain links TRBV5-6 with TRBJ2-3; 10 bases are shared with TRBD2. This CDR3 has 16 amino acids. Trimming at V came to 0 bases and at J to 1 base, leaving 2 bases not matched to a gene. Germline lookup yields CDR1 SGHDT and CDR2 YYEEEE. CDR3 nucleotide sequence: TGTGCCAGCAGCTTGGCCCTAGCGGGAGGCACAGATACGCAGTATTTT. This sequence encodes CASSLALAGGTDTQYF.

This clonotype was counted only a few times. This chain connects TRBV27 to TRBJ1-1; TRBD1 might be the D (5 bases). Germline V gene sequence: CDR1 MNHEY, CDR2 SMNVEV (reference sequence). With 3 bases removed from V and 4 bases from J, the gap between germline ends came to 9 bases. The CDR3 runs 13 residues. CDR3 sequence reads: CASSFRGSTEAFF. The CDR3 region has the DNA TGTGCCAGCAGTTTTAGGGGCAGCACTGAAGCTTTCTTT.

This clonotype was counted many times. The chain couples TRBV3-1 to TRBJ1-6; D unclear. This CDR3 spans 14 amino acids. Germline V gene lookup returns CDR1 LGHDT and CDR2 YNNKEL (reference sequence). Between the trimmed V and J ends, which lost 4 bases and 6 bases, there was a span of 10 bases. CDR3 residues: CASSRGGSNSPLHF. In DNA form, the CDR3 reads TGTGCCAGCAGCCGTGGCGGCTCTAATTCACCCCTCCACTTT.

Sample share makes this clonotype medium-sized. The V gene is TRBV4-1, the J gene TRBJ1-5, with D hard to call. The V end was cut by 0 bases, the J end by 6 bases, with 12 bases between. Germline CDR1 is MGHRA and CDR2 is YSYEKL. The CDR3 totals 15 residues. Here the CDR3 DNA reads TGCGCCAGCAGCCAAGAATTAGGTTTCGGTCAGCCCCAGCATTTT. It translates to CASSQELGFGQPQHF.

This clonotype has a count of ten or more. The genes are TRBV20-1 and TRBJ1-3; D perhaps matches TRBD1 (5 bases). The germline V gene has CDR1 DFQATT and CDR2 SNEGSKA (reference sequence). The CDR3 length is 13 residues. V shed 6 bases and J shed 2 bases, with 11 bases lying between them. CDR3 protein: CSAEAGAGNTIYF. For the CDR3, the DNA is TGCAGTGCCGAAGCGGGGGCTGGAAACACCATATATTTT.

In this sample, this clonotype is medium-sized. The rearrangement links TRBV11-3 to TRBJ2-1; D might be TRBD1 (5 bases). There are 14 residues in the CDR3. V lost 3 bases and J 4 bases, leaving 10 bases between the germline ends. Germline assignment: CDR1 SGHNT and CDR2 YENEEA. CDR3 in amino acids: CASSFATEYNEQFF. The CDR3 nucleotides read TGTGCCAGCAGCTTCGCGACAGAATACAATGAGCAGTTCTTC.

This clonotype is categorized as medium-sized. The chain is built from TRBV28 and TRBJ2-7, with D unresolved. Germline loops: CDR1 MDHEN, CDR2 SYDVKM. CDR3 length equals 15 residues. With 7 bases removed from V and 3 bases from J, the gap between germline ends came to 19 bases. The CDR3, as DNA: TGTGCCAGCATCCCTGGCGGCTCGCCTGGCTACGAGCAGTACTTC. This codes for CASIPGGSPGYEQYF.

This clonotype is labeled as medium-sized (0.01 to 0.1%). The CDR3 spells CASSMGQLLTDTQYF. The CDR3 DNA sequence: TGTGCCAGCAGTATGGGACAGCTTCTCACAGATACGCAGTATTTT. V and J are TRBV2 and TRBJ2-3; TRBD1 matches 7 bases. V lost 5 bases to trimming and J lost 2 bases; unmatched junction nucleotides: 7. CDR3 length: 15 residues. The germline V gene has CDR1 SNHLY and CDR2 FYNNEI.

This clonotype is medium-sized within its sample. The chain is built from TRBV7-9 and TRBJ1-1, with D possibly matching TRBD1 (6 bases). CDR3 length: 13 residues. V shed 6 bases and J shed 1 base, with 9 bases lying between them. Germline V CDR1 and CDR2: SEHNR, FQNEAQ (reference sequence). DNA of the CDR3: TGTGCCAGCAGGACAGGAGAGAACACTGAAGCTTTCTTT. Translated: CASRTGENTEAFF. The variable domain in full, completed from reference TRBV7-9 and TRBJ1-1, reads DTGVSQNPRHKITKRGQNVTFRCDPISEHNRLYWYRQTLGQGPEFLTYFQNEAQLEKSRLLSDRFSAERPKGSFSTLEIQRTEQGDSAMYLCASRTGENTEAFFGQGTRLTVV.

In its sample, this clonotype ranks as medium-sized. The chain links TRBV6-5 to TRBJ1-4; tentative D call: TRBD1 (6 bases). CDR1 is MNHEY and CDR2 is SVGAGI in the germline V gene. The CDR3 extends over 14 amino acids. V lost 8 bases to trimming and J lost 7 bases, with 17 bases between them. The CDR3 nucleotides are TGTGCCAGCCATACCCGGGGGGCGAGTGAAAAACTGTTTTTT. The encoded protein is CASHTRGASEKLFF.

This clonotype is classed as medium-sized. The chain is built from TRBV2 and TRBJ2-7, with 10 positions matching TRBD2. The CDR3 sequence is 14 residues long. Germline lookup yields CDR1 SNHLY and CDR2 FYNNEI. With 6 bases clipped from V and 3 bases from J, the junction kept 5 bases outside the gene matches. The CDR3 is CASRLAGRHYEQYV. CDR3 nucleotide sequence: TGTGCCAGCAGACTAGCGGGGAGGCACTACGAGCAGTACGTC.

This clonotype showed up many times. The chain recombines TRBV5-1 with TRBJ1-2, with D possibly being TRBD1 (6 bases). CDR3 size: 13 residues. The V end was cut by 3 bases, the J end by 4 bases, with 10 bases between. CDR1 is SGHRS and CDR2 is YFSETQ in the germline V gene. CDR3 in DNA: TGCGCCAGCAGCTGGGACAAATCCTATGGCTACACCTTC. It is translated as CASSWDKSYGYTF. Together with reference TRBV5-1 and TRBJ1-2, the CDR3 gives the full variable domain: KAGVTQTPRYLIKTRGQQVTLSCSPISGHRSVSWYQQTPGQGLQFLFEYFSETQRNKGNFPGRFSGRQFSNSRSEMNVSTLELGDSALYLCASSWDKSYGYTFGSGTRLTVV.

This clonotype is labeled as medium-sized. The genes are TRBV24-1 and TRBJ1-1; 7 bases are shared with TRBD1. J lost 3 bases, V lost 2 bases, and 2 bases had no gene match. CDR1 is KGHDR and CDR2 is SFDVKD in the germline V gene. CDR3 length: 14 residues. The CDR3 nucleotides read TGTGCCACCAGTGATTCAACAGGGGACACTGAAGCTTTCTTT. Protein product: CATSDSTGDTEAFF.

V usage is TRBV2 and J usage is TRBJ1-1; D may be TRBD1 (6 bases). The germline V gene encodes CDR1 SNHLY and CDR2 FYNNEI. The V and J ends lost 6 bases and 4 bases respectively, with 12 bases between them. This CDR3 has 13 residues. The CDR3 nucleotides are TGTGCCAGCAGATACAGGGTGGGCACTGAAGCTTTCTTT. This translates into CASRYRVGTEAFF.